This is a list of T cell receptor beta chains from one sample in a study of T cell changes during pregnancy in multiple sclerosis. Method: immunoSEQ multiplex PCR; TCRdb's copy keeps in-frame clones and lacks some. The sample carries 55,000 to 70,000 clones, 90% recorded once. Sequences were derived from peripheral blood, sampled in the first trimester of pregnancy. These receptors originate from a female donor in good health, enrolled as a control in a pregnancy study. CDR3s include the opening cysteine and the closing phenylalanine or tryptophan. Clone size is given for some rows only: seen once, a few or many times, or a class if the clone is expanded.

>TRBV7-2|TRBJ2-1|once
CASSSYPSGRDGEQFF
>TRBV5-6|TRBJ2-4|once
CASSLAPGGAKNIQYF
>TRBV7-2|TRBJ2-2|NA
CASSAGGRNTGELFF
>TRBV28|TRBJ1-1|NA
CASRPGKKMRTNTEAFF
>TRBV4-1|TRBJ2-6|NA
CASSKFGGRTGPGANVLTF
>TRBV7-9|TRBJ2-1|NA
CASSRQRGERNEQFF
>TRBV30|TRBJ1-6|NA
CAWFPGGYDSPLHF
>TRBV6-1|TRBJ2-6|NA
CASNAGSSGANVLTF
>TRBV6-6|TRBJ1-2|NA
CASSPGSTSYTF
>TRBV9|TRBJ2-1|NA
CASSVSGGSSYNEQFF
>TRBV4-2|TRBJ2-5|NA
CASSQDFLSLQETQYF
>TRBV11-2|TRBJ1-5|few
CASSQTVNQPQHF
>TRBV11-3|TRBJ2-1|NA
CASSFDNYNEQFF
>TRBV28|TRBJ1-5|once
CASSFGGGRQPQHF
>TRBV2|TRBJ2-2|few
CASRKGGANTGELFF
>TRBV19|TRBJ1-1|NA
CASSKVVKGPVGEAFF
>TRBV28|TRBJ1-1|NA
CASKLMNTEAFF
>TRBV5-4|TRBJ2-5|NA
CASSPDRGRETQYF
>TRBV18|TRBJ2-3|NA
CANEGRTTDTQYF
>TRBV19|TRBJ1-4|NA
CASSIQATNEKLFF
>TRBV27|TRBJ1-1|NA
CASSPFAGGTEAFF
>TRBV5-1|TRBJ1-1|NA
CASSNRDNSEAFF
>TRBV11-2|TRBJ2-5|NA
CASSDSFSRAREYF
>TRBV7-8|TRBJ1-2|NA
CASSVRGGGYYGYTF
>TRBV19|TRBJ2-1|few
CASSMDRSSYNEQFF
>TRBV28|TRBJ1-5|NA
CASKTGWNQPQHF
>TRBV4-2|TRBJ2-1|NA
CASSQAASENEQFF
>TRBV7-9|TRBJ1-1|few
CASSLADRGHGDTEAFF
>TRBV2|TRBJ2-7|NA
CASMALALGNEQYF
>TRBV6-5|TRBJ2-3|NA
CASSYRLAGVDTQYF
>TRBV5-4|TRBJ1-6|NA
CASSSDTDRRSPLHF
>TRBV27|TRBJ2-6|once
CASSFSGANVLTF
>TRBV10-2|TRBJ2-3|NA
CASSEYGAGDLSDTQYF
>TRBV5-1|TRBJ1-6|NA
CASSSYRGDNNSPLHF
>TRBV7-9|TRBJ1-2|once
CASSSRDRDGYTF
>TRBV18|TRBJ2-5|NA
CASSPPGSARGATPQETQYF
>TRBV9|TRBJ2-1|NA
CASSVFASSYNEQFF
>TRBV4-1|TRBJ2-6|few
CASSQQDSSSGANVLTF
>TRBV5-6|TRBJ1-1|few
CASSWDRVNTEAFF
>TRBV19|TRBJ1-1|NA
CASTPRTGQGGTEAFF
>TRBV7-9|TRBJ1-1|once
CASSLGEGMRTEAFF
>TRBV6-6|TRBJ2-3|NA
CASSYLAGPYTDTQYF
>TRBV18|TRBJ2-1|NA
CASSHRTGWADEQFF
>TRBV15|TRBJ2-3|NA
CATASGRSTDTQYF
>TRBV4-1|TRBJ2-7|NA
CASSQVRGTYEQYF
>TRBV29-1|TRBJ1-2|few
CSVPDRENGYTF
>TRBV4-2|TRBJ1-4|once
CASSQGGGEKLFF
>TRBV7-8|TRBJ1-3|NA
CASSLAVRASGNTIYF
>TRBV29-1|TRBJ1-2|NA
CSVDGSGYGYTF
>TRBV5-5|TRBJ2-1|NA
CASSLANLAGGINEQFF
>TRBV2|TRBJ1-5|NA
CASSDLTGNQPQHF
>TRBV6-5|TRBJ1-1|NA
CASSYLLRGTEAFF
>TRBV5-1|TRBJ2-6|NA
CASSPGQGAGGANVLTF
>TRBV9|TRBJ2-7|NA
CASSPSWTNEQYF
>TRBV2|TRBJ1-1|NA
CASSEAEKTAEAFF
>TRBV5-1|TRBJ2-2|few
CASSLAGTVNTGELFF
>TRBV15|TRBJ2-7|NA
CATSRDQGTGRVSEQYF
>TRBV6-5|TRBJ2-5|NA
CASSPAVEETQYF
>TRBV18|TRBJ1-1|NA
CASSSTGGSSEAFF
>TRBV7-3|TRBJ1-6|NA
CASSPGGGRGNSPLHF